These 29 T cell receptor beta chains share one sample of origin, sequenced in a study of a mutant IDH1 vaccine in newly diagnosed glioma. Libraries were prepared by immunoSEQ multiplex PCR; TCRdb keeps only in-frame clonotypes and omits some of them. The sample lists about 92,000 clones, around 80% seen once, with 6.5% to 9.5% in the top ten. Described time point: baseline, week 1 (first vaccination visit). The treatment here: pre-vaccination baseline after standard-of-care therapy. Source: PBMCs, taken from a glioma patient treated with radiotherapy, temozolomide or both. These receptors all come from a man aged 40-49 years with glioma.

The chain joins TRBV19 to TRBJ1-5; the D is unclear. V was shortened by 3 bases and J by 5 bases, with 8 bases between the two germline ends. CDR3 size: 13 residues. Germline V gene sequence: CDR1 LNHDA, CDR2 SQIVND (reference sequence). Here the CDR3 reads CASSIYADQPQHF. The CDR3, as DNA: TGTGCCAGTAGTATTTATGCAGATCAGCCCCAGCATTTT.

This sequence joins TRBV5-4 and TRBJ2-5; possibly TRBD1 or TRBD2 for D (5 bases each). Looked up from germline, CDR1 is SGHNT and CDR2 is YYREEE (reference sequence). The CDR3 has 13 amino acids. The ends were cut back, 4 bases at V and 5 bases at J, with 12 bases in the middle. The CDR3 DNA is TGTGCCAGCAGCACGGGACCGGGGGAGACCCAGTACTTC. Its translation: CASSTGPGETQYF. The complete variable domain, with remaining parts taken from reference TRBV5-4 and TRBJ2-5, reads ETGVTQSPTHLIKTRGQQVTLRCSSQSGHNTVSWYQQALGQGPQFIFQYYREEENGRGNFPPRFSGLQFPNYSSELNVNALELDDSALYLCASSTGPGETQYFGPGTRLLVL.

The J gene is TRBJ2-5, the V gene TRBV4-3, with a tentative D call TRBD1 (6 bases). The CDR3 loop spans 17 amino acids. Germline V lookup: CDR1 LGHNA, CDR2 YSLEER. The V and J ends lost 4 bases and 4 bases respectively, with 22 bases between them. The CDR3 DNA reads TGCGCCAGCAGCCCCCAGGGGAGAGTTGGAGGCAGAGAGACCCAGTACTTC. Translated, it gives CASSPQGRVGGRETQYF.

The chain carries TRBV5-4 and TRBJ1-2; D uncertain. The CDR3 sequence is 14 residues long. The V and J ends lost 0 bases and 4 bases respectively, with 10 bases between them. Germline-derived CDR1 and CDR2 are SGHNT and YYREEE (reference sequence). This chain's CDR3 is CASSLEQRAYGYTF. CDR3 bases: TGTGCCAGCAGCTTGGAGCAGCGCGCCTATGGCTACACCTTC. The variable domain in full, with the rest retrieved from reference TRBV5-4 and TRBJ1-2, is ETGVTQSPTHLIKTRGQQVTLRCSSQSGHNTVSWYQQALGQGPQFIFQYYREEENGRGNFPPRFSGLQFPNYSSELNVNALELDDSALYLCASSLEQRAYGYTFGSGTRLTVV.

The J gene is TRBJ2-7, the V gene TRBV28, with 13 nucleotides matching TRBD2. The CDR3 consists of 20 residues. V was clipped by 8 bases and J by 9 bases; unmatched bases: 28. The V gene's germline CDR1 is MDHEN and CDR2 SYDVKM. The CDR3 reads CASFPWPLSPRLAGGPAQYF. Here the CDR3 DNA reads TGTGCCAGCTTCCCTTGGCCCCTCTCCCCACGACTAGCGGGAGGACCCGCGCAGTACTTC.

V and J are TRBV7-2 and TRBJ2-2; 7 bases align to TRBD2. The CDR3 runs 15 residues. The junction had 7 bases not matched to a gene; V was cut back by 3 bases and J by 6 bases. In germline, CDR1 is SGHTA, CDR2 FQGNSA. The CDR3 nucleotides are TGTGCCAGCAGCTTTTACGGCAGCGGGGCCGGGGAGCTGTTTTTT. It specifies CASSFYGSGAGELFF.

The V and J genes are TRBV7-2 and TRBJ2-5, with 7 positions matching TRBD2. V lost 1 base, J lost 5 bases, and 4 bases stayed unmatched. CDR3 length equals 14 residues. The germline CDR1 and CDR2 sequences are SGHTA and FQGNSA. The DNA for the CDR3 is TGTGCCAGCAGCTTAGTTGAGGGAGGGGAGACCCAGTACTTC. Translated: CASSLVEGGETQYF.

The table lists this clone with a count of one. The J gene is TRBJ1-6, the V gene TRBV18; TRBD1 aligns across 8 bases. The germline V gene encodes CDR1 KGHSH and CDR2 LQKENI. The CDR3 is 18 amino acids. The V segment lost 3 bases and the J segment 6 bases; nucleotides outside the gene matches: 13. CDR3 in DNA: TGTGCCAGCTCACCGGTTGGGACAGGAAAACTTTTTAATTCACCCCTCCACTTT. The encoded protein is CASSPVGTGKLFNSPLHF.

The chain links TRBV7-2 to TRBJ2-5; 9 bases map to TRBD1. Germline-derived CDR1 and CDR2 are SGHTA and FQGNSA. This CDR3 spans 14 amino acids. The trim removed 5 bases at V and 1 base at J, leaving 2 bases unmatched. The CDR3 protein is CASSEGQGQETQYF. In DNA, the CDR3 is TGTGCCAGCAGCGAGGGACAGGGCCAAGAGACCCAGTACTTC.

The J gene is TRBJ1-1, the V gene TRBV4-1; 7 positions match TRBD1. Germline V lookup: CDR1 MGHRA, CDR2 YSYEKL. The CDR3 length is 14 residues. The V and J ends lost 4 bases and 14 bases, in that order; junction bases with no gene match: 16. CDR3: CASSRVGASAGGFF. CDR3 in DNA: TGCGCCAGCAGCCGTGTAGGGGCGTCGGCAGGGGGGTTCTTT.

This clone was counted once. The chain employs TRBV5-5 and TRBJ2-1; no definite D call. Trimming took off 1 base at V and 7 bases at J, with 6 bases between the two ends. CDR1 SGHKS and CDR2 YYEKEE come from the germline V gene (reference sequence). The CDR3 is 12 amino acids. The CDR3 sequence is CASSLSGNEQFF. The DNA for the CDR3 is TGTGCCAGCAGCTTGTCTGGGAATGAGCAGTTCTTC.

The CDR3 spells CASSFNSGGQFF. In nucleotides, the CDR3 is TGTGCCAGCAGTTTCAATAGCGGGGGGCAGTTCTTC. The chain has TRBV27 and TRBJ2-1; 9 bases agree with TRBD2. Trimming took 3 bases from V and 12 from J; bases not matched to a gene: 3. This CDR3 is built from 12 residues. The germline CDR1 and CDR2 sequences are MNHEY and SMNVEV (reference sequence).

The chain links TRBV9 to TRBJ2-5; TRBD2 agrees at 8 bases. CDR1 SGDLS and CDR2 YYNGEE come from the germline V gene. The ends lost 3 bases at V and 1 base at J; junction bases unmatched: 8. The CDR3 length is 16 residues. CDR3 DNA: TGTGCCAGCAGCGCGGGTAGCGGGGCATCCCAAGAGACCCAGTACTTC. It translates to CASSAGSGASQETQYF. The complete variable domain, with remaining parts taken from reference TRBV9 and TRBJ2-5, reads DSGVTQTPKHLITATGQRVTLRCSPRSGDLSVYWYQQSLDQGLQFLIQYYNGEERAKGNILERFSAQQFPDLHSELNLSSLELGDSALYFCASSAGSGASQETQYFGPGTRLLVL.

The CDR3 coding sequence is TGCAGCGTTGTCCGACAGGGGGTCGGCAATGAGCAGTTCTTC. Translated, it gives CSVVRQGVGNEQFF. The V call is TRBV29-1, the J call TRBJ2-1; 9 nucleotides match TRBD1. The CDR3 runs to 14 residues. J was trimmed by 6 bases and V by 4 bases; bases with no gene match: 7. Germline values: CDR1 SQVTM, CDR2 ANQGSEA.

This clone was seen a handful of times. The V call is TRBV14, the J call TRBJ1-3; D uncertain. Trimming removed 1 base from V and 4 bases from J, with 11 bases in between. This CDR3 comprises 15 residues. Germline lookup yields CDR1 SGHDN and CDR2 FVKESK. The CDR3 DNA is TGTGCCAGCAGCCAAGCCCTATCTGCCGGAAACACCATATATTTT. Protein product: CASSQALSAGNTIYF.

The chain has TRBV21-1 and TRBJ2-1; TRBD1, as called in the table, went unchecked against the DNA. TRBV21-1 is given as a pseudogene. There are 16 residues in the CDR3. Here the CDR3 reads CASTSRTGTCLNEQFF. The CDR3 coding sequence is TGTGCCAGCACCTCCAGGACAGGAACGTGCCTCAATGAGCAGTTCTTC.

The J gene is TRBJ1-5, the V gene TRBV7-9, with D possibly being TRBD1 (5 bases). CDR1 is SEHNR, CDR2 FQNEAQ, per germline (reference sequence). The CDR3 totals 13 residues. Here the CDR3 DNA reads TGTGCACCACAGGCGAACATGGATCAGCCCCAGCATTTT. Amino acid sequence: CAPQANMDQPQHF.

This clone was picked up a small number of times. This chain connects TRBV11-3 to TRBJ2-2, with a possible D match to TRBD2 (5 bases). Trimming pared 1 base from V and 13 bases from J, leaving 13 bases between. The CDR3 is made up of 13 amino acids. The V gene's germline CDR1 is SGHNT and CDR2 YENEEA. CDR3 region: CASSLVDGGRLFF. The CDR3 coding sequence is TGTGCCAGCAGCTTAGTTGATGGTGGGAGGCTGTTTTTT.

The CDR3: CASSQEGTRVGETQYF. CDR3 sequence (DNA): TGCGCCAGCAGCCAAGAAGGGACTAGAGTCGGGGAGACCCAGTACTTC. V is TRBV4-3 and J is TRBJ2-5, with 8 bases identical to TRBD2. V gave up 0 bases and J gave up 5 bases; unmatched junction bases: 8. CDR3 length equals 16 residues. Germline V gives CDR1 LGHNA, CDR2 YSLEER.

The gene calls are TRBV4-2 and TRBJ2-7; tentative D call: TRBD1 (6 bases). There are 15 residues in the CDR3. V shed 1 base and J shed 5 bases, with 15 bases lying between them. Germline CDR1 and CDR2: LGHNA and YNFKEQ. CDR3 region: CASSQGPGVGHEQYF. CDR3 DNA sequence: TGTGCCAGCAGCCAAGGGCCAGGGGTTGGACACGAGCAGTACTTC.

The chain has TRBV2 and TRBJ1-2, with TRBD1 identical over 10 bases. This CDR3 is built from 16 residues. Germline trimming cut 7 bases from V and 0 bases from J; bases unmatched to any gene: 8. Germline CDR1 and CDR2: SNHLY and FYNNEI. Written as DNA, the CDR3 is TGTGCCAGCAACCAGGACAGGGGGGTAACTAACTATGGCTACACCTTC. This encodes CASNQDRGVTNYGYTF.

This chain links TRBV25-1 with TRBJ2-1; a weak D match, TRBD1 (6 bases). The CDR3 is made up of 15 amino acids. Trimming took 1 base from V and 6 from J, leaving 13 bases between them. Germline V CDR1 and CDR2: MGHDK, SYGVNS. This CDR3 reads CASSELGGRTNEQFF. The CDR3 DNA sequence: TGTGCCAGCAGTGAATTAGGGGGACGTACCAATGAGCAGTTCTTC.

V and J are TRBV10-3 and TRBJ2-3; D uncertain. Between the trimmed V and J ends, which lost 8 bases and 4 bases, there was a span of 13 bases. This CDR3 is 13 amino acids long. The germline V gene encodes CDR1 ENHRY and CDR2 SYGVKD. The CDR3 region has the DNA TGTGCCATCCAGGATCCTTTCCCAGATACGCAGTATTTT. Translated: CAIQDPFPDTQYF.

This rearrangement joins TRBV25-1 to TRBJ2-3, with TRBD2 identical over 8 bases. Trimming at V came to 5 bases and at J to 1 base, leaving 8 bases not matched to a gene. The germline CDR1 and CDR2 sequences are MGHDK and SYGVNS. This CDR3 has 16 residues. The CDR3 sequence: CASSPPWRGGTDTQYF. In DNA form, the CDR3 reads TGTGCCAGCAGTCCACCCTGGCGGGGGGGCACAGATACGCAGTATTTT.

This clone was recorded at least ten times. The genes are TRBV7-2 and TRBJ1-4; weak D call: TRBD1 (5 bases). From germline, CDR1 is SGHTA and CDR2 FQGNSA. This CDR3 region has 14 residues. V was clipped by 1 base and J by 11 bases, with 14 bases between them. CDR3 region: CASSLGVGKGKLFF. Here the CDR3 DNA reads TGTGCCAGCAGCTTAGGGGTAGGGAAGGGGAAACTGTTTTTT.

The rearrangement links TRBV5-1 to TRBJ1-1, with D hard to call. With 4 bases removed from V and 4 bases from J, the gap between germline ends came to 11 bases. Germline V gene lookup returns CDR1 SGHRS and CDR2 YFSETQ. CDR3 length: 13 amino acids. The CDR3: CASSLRGSTEAFF. The DNA for the CDR3 is TGCGCCAGCAGCCTAAGAGGGAGCACTGAAGCTTTCTTT.

The rearrangement joins TRBV14 to TRBJ2-1; D is uncertain. With 5 bases removed from V and 0 bases from J, the gap between germline ends came to 8 bases. CDR1 is SGHDN, CDR2 FVKESK, per germline. This CDR3 is built from 14 residues. DNA for the CDR3: TGTGCCAGCAGCGAGACGGACTCCTACAATGAGCAGTTCTTC. It codes for CASSETDSYNEQFF.

V gene TRBV4-2 combines with J gene TRBJ2-2; D ambiguous. With 2 bases removed from V and 7 bases from J, the gap between germline ends came to 14 bases. Germline CDR1 reads LGHNA; CDR2 reads YNFKEQ. There are 15 residues in the CDR3. CDR3: CASSQKLGGNGELFF. The CDR3, as DNA: TGTGCCAGCAGCCAAAAATTAGGCGGTAACGGGGAGCTGTTTTTT.

The J gene is TRBJ2-3, the V gene TRBV10-2, with TRBD2 as a possible D gene (6 bases). The CDR3 extends over 11 amino acids. Trimming took 8 bases from V and 3 from J, leaving 6 bases between them. In germline, CDR1 is WSHSY, CDR2 SAAADI. CDR3 DNA sequence: TGCGCCAGCGGGACTACAGATACGCAGTATTTT. Translation: CASGTTDTQYF.